The 27 T cell receptor beta chains given below trace back to one sample, sequenced in a study of blood T cell repertoires in COVID-19. Measured with immunoSEQ multiplex PCR; TCRdb has only the in-frame clones, and not every one. The sample has about 170,000 clones, around four fifths seen once. Sequenced material: peripheral blood. The receptors were gathered from a woman aged 80 or older with COVID-19, enrolled during active disease.

This clone was counted once. The V gene is TRBV2, the J gene TRBJ1-6, with TRBD1 matching 7 bases. Germline loops: CDR1 SNHLY, CDR2 FYNNEI. This CDR3 is built from 15 residues. Trimming cost V 0 bases and J 9 bases; bases outside gene matches: 5. The CDR3 is CASSEAAGGISPLHF. The CDR3 coding sequence is TGTGCCAGCAGTGAAGCAGCAGGGGGAATTTCACCCCTCCACTTT.

The rearrangement uses TRBV28 and TRBJ1-3; D uncertain. This CDR3 has 14 residues. V lost 8 bases and J lost 2, with 13 bases in between. Germline loops: CDR1 MDHEN, CDR2 SYDVKM. In DNA, the CDR3 is TGTGCCAGCGGCGGACTACACCCTGGAAACACCATATATTTT. Its translation is CASGGLHPGNTIYF.

CDR3 in amino acids: CASSFQSGQTQYF. In DNA form, the CDR3 reads TGTGCCAGCAGCTTCCAATCGGGACAGACGCAGTATTTT. The chain has TRBV5-8 and TRBJ2-3; 7 bases are shared with TRBD1. CDR1 SGHTS and CDR2 YDEGEE come from the germline V gene. V shed 2 bases and J 9 bases; nucleotides not matched to a gene: 6. This CDR3 region has 13 residues.

This CDR3 is CASSDRDSYQPQHF. The CDR3 region has the DNA TGTGCCAGCAGTGACCGGGACAGTTATCAGCCCCAGCATTTT. V is TRBV6-1 and J is TRBJ1-5, with 7 bases aligning to TRBD1. After removal of 3 bases from V and 5 bases from J, the junction contained 4 bases not matched to a gene. CDR1 MNHNS and CDR2 SASEGT come from the germline V gene. The CDR3 runs to 14 residues.

The chain uses TRBV2 and TRBJ2-7; TRBD1 matches at 10 bases. CDR1 and CDR2 from the germline V gene are SNHLY and FYNNEI. The CDR3 loop spans 14 amino acids. J gave up 5 bases and V 6 bases, and 7 bases lay outside the gene matches. The CDR3, as DNA: TGTGCCAGCAGGAGAGACAGGGGGCTCCACGAGCAGTACTTC. It encodes CASRRDRGLHEQYF.

This clone has a handful of counts. The gene calls are TRBV5-4 and TRBJ1-2, with D uncertain. V lost 4 bases and J 2 bases, leaving 15 bases between the germline ends. The length of the CDR3 is 15 residues. The germline gives CDR1 SGHNT, CDR2 YYREEE (reference sequence). The DNA for the CDR3 is TGTGCCAGCAGCCTGCCGTCACCCGGGAACTATGGCTACACCTTC. This gives the protein CASSLPSPGNYGYTF.

In its sample, this clone was seen once. This chain links TRBV9 with TRBJ2-5; TRBD2 agrees at 8 bases. Germline V gene lookup returns CDR1 SGDLS and CDR2 YYNGEE. The CDR3 spans 16 residues. V dropped 1 base and J dropped 1; count of bases not matched to a gene: 6. CDR3 sequence (DNA): TGTGCCAGCAGCGTATCGGGAGGGGCCAGCCAAGAGACCCAGTACTTC. This codes for CASSVSGGASQETQYF.

V gene TRBV5-6 combines with J gene TRBJ1-5; D is unclear. Germline values: CDR1 SGHDT, CDR2 YYEEEE. The CDR3 has 16 amino acids. V lost 0 bases, J lost 3 bases, and 13 bases lay in between. The CDR3: CASSLAGLQNNQPQHF. CDR3 sequence (DNA): TGTGCCAGCAGCTTGGCCGGACTTCAGAACAATCAGCCCCAGCATTTT.

V and J are TRBV7-9 and TRBJ2-1, with 12 nucleotides matching TRBD2. Germline CDR1 and CDR2: SEHNR and FQNEAQ (reference sequence). The CDR3 loop spans 13 amino acids. Germline trimming cut 7 bases from V and 7 bases from J; bases unmatched to any gene: 2. For the CDR3, the DNA is TGTGCCAGCAACCTAGCGGGAGGGAATGAGCAGTTCTTC. Protein product: CASNLAGGNEQFF.

The chain couples TRBV18 to TRBJ1-2; D might be TRBD1 (6 bases). The CDR3 loop spans 13 amino acids. CDR1 is KGHSH, CDR2 LQKENI, per germline. V was pared by 4 bases and J by 3 bases, with 9 bases between. This CDR3 is CASSREGDYGYTF. The CDR3, as DNA: TGTGCCAGCTCACGCGAGGGGGACTATGGCTACACCTTC.

The gene calls are TRBV15 and TRBJ2-1, with 8 bases matching TRBD2. After removal of 9 bases from V and 9 bases from J, the junction contained 10 bases not matched to a gene. CDR1 is LNHNV and CDR2 is YYDKDF in the germline V gene (reference sequence). The CDR3 is made up of 13 amino acids. CDR3 in DNA: TGTGCCACTGGGCGGGGGGCGCGTCCTGAGCAGTTCTTC. Translating it yields CATGRGARPEQFF.

V and J are TRBV4-1 and TRBJ2-1; 12 nucleotides match TRBD2. The CDR3 extends over 15 amino acids. V gave up 2 bases and J gave up 9 bases; unmatched junction bases: 5. From germline, CDR1 is MGHRA and CDR2 YSYEKL. The CDR3, as DNA: TGCGCCAGCAGCCAAACGACTAGCGGGGGTTTTGAGCAGTTCTTC. Translated, it gives CASSQTTSGGFEQFF.

This chain links TRBV6-2 or TRBV6-3 with TRBJ2-2; D may be TRBD2 (5 bases). Germline CDR1 is MNHEY and CDR2 is SVGEGT. Trimming left V 5 bases short and J 1 base short, with 11 bases between. This CDR3 is built from 15 residues. In DNA, the CDR3 is TGTGCCAGCAGTCCCCCACGGGGGAACACCGGGGAGCTGTTTTTT. It codes for CASSPPRGNTGELFF.

The chain couples TRBV5-1 to TRBJ1-1; no clear D. CDR1 SGHRS and CDR2 YFSETQ come from the germline V gene. Trimming pared 0 bases from V and 7 bases from J, leaving 13 bases between. The length of the CDR3 is 14 residues. CDR3 sequence (DNA): TGCGCCAGCAGCTTGGACCCCAGCGGCCTTGAAGCTTTCTTT. Translated: CASSLDPSGLEAFF.

The chain combines TRBV19 with TRBJ1-2; 9 bases are shared with TRBD1. Germline-derived CDR1 and CDR2 are LNHDA and SQIVND (reference sequence). V shed 5 bases, J shed 4 bases, and the junction held 5 bases outside the gene matches. The CDR3 is 14 amino acids. CDR3 in amino acids: CASSPPTGGYGYTF. The CDR3 DNA reads TGTGCCAGTAGTCCCCCGACAGGGGGCTATGGCTACACCTTC.

V and J are TRBV6-5 and TRBJ1-2, with TRBD1 identical over 10 bases. CDR1 is MNHEY, CDR2 SVGAGI, per germline. Losses at the gene ends were 6 bases for V and 7 bases for J; bases not matched to a gene: 8. This CDR3 is 14 amino acids long. CDR3 protein: CASRGDRGPTGYTF. The CDR3 bases are TGTGCCAGCAGGGGGGACAGGGGACCGACTGGCTACACCTTC.

This clone appeared a few times. V gene TRBV6-5 combines with J gene TRBJ1-1, with D tentatively TRBD1 (5 bases). Germline loops: CDR1 MNHEY, CDR2 SVGAGI. The CDR3 extends over 12 amino acids. V was clipped by 5 bases and J by 7 bases, with 11 bases between them. CDR3 in amino acids: CASSTQGDEAFF. The CDR3 DNA reads TGTGCCAGCAGTACGCAGGGTGATGAAGCTTTCTTT.

This chain links TRBV28 with TRBJ1-1, with D possibly matching TRBD1 (5 bases). V was trimmed by 3 bases and J by 0 bases, leaving 8 bases between them. Germline-derived CDR1 and CDR2 are MDHEN and SYDVKM. CDR3 length: 14 amino acids. CDR3 DNA sequence: TGTGCCAGCAGTTTCGGGGGGTTGAACACTGAAGCTTTCTTT. This encodes CASSFGGLNTEAFF.

This sequence joins TRBV28 and TRBJ2-1; 7 nucleotides line up with TRBD2. Germline CDR1 is MDHEN and CDR2 is SYDVKM. V lost 5 bases and J lost 0; bases outside the gene matches: 7. The CDR3 sequence is 16 residues long. The CDR3 nucleotides read TGTGCCAGCAGTGGCGCTAGCGGTAGCTCCTACAATGAGCAGTTCTTC. Its protein is CASSGASGSSYNEQFF.

The rearrangement uses TRBV6-4 and TRBJ1-5, with 7 bases that match TRBD1. This CDR3 region has 17 residues. The V and J ends lost 0 bases and 10 bases, in that order; junction bases with no gene match: 15. Germline lookup yields CDR1 MRHNA and CDR2 SNTAGT. CDR3: CASSDSVRQGVIRPQHF. For the CDR3, the DNA is TGTGCCAGCAGTGACTCGGTTCGACAGGGAGTCATCAGACCCCAGCATTTT.

The chain recombines TRBV18 with TRBJ1-1; D might be TRBD1 (5 bases). Germline V gene lookup returns CDR1 KGHSH and CDR2 LQKENI. Trimming pared 7 bases from V and 4 bases from J, leaving 13 bases between. The CDR3 is 13 residues long. The CDR3 reads CASWAGALTEAFF. CDR3 DNA: TGTGCCAGCTGGGCTGGGGCCCTCACTGAAGCTTTCTTT.

The chain recombines TRBV27 with TRBJ2-1; 10 bases are shared with TRBD2. J was trimmed by 5 bases and V by 3 bases; bases with no gene match: 4. This CDR3 is built from 15 residues. Germline loops: CDR1 MNHEY, CDR2 SMNVEV (reference sequence). The CDR3 sequence is CASSFLAGANNEQFF. CDR3 nucleotide sequence: TGTGCCAGCAGTTTTCTAGCGGGGGCCAACAATGAGCAGTTCTTC.

The chain links TRBV28 to TRBJ1-1, with unresolved D. V lost 8 bases and J 10 bases, leaving 14 bases between the germline ends. In germline, CDR1 is MDHEN, CDR2 SYDVKM. The CDR3 covers 11 residues. CDR3 DNA sequence: TGTGCCAGCTCTTACGGTCGAGGAGCTTTCTTT. Its protein product is CASSYGRGAFF.

The V gene is TRBV7-2, the J gene TRBJ1-2; TRBD1 agrees at 9 bases. The junction had 10 bases not matched to a gene; V was cut back by 5 bases and J by 3 bases. The CDR3 contains 16 residues. From germline, CDR1 is SGHTA and CDR2 FQGNSA. The DNA of the CDR3 is TGTGCCAGCAGCCCCGAAGGGACAGGGCGTTACTATGGCTACACCTTC. Protein product: CASSPEGTGRYYGYTF. Full variable domain (outside the CDR3, taken from reference TRBV7-2 and TRBJ1-2): GAGVSQSPSNKVTEKGKDVELRCDPISGHTALYWYRQSLGQGLEFLIYFQGNSAPDKSGLPSDRFSAERTGGSVSTLTIQRTQQEDSAVYLCASSPEGTGRYYGYTFGSGTRLTVV.

The chain carries TRBV18 and TRBJ1-1; no clear D. The germline gives CDR1 KGHSH, CDR2 LQKENI. The CDR3 is 15 residues long. V was trimmed by 0 bases and J by 4 bases, leaving 12 bases between them. CDR3 in DNA: TGTGCCAGCTCACCACCATACCCGTCCGGCACTGAAGCTTTCTTT. Its translation is CASSPPYPSGTEAFF.

This sequence joins TRBV4-1 and TRBJ1-2, with D unclear. The CDR3 length is 14 residues. Trimming stripped 1 base from V and 3 bases from J, with 9 bases between. CDR1 is MGHRA, CDR2 YSYEKL, per germline. The CDR3 sequence is CASSQADSHYGYTF. The CDR3 nucleotides read TGCGCCAGCAGCCAAGCCGACTCGCACTATGGCTACACCTTC.

The chain uses TRBV20-1 and TRBJ1-2, with D unresolved. CDR3 size: 13 residues. Between the trimmed V and J ends, which lost 3 bases and 5 bases, there was a span of 13 bases. The germline V gene has CDR1 DFQATT and CDR2 SNEGSKA (reference sequence). The CDR3 DNA reads as TGCAGTGCTAGTTGGTCTCGGGAATATGGCTACACCTTC. It translates to CSASWSREYGYTF.